This is a list of T cell receptor beta chains from one sample in a study of human T cells and chemical hapten exposure. One entry per CDR3 protein, called by TCRdb with MiXCR from the RACE reads. The data hold some 70,000 distinct CDR3 sequences, with around 30% observed a single time. This specimen was whole blood, taken in connection with sensitization to the hapten diphenylcyclopropenone (DPC). These receptors were taken from a man aged 35 to 55 with alopecia areata. Some clones in this sample may be carry-over from other donors' samples. The CDR3 runs from the conserved cysteine through the conserved F or W. The D gene is left open where the match is weak. Some rows mark clone size as missing; the rest say once, few, many or name a class of expanded clone.

length	size	V	J	D	CDR3	DNA
14	.	TRBV20-1	TRBJ2-3	.	CSARRGNGADTQYF	TGCAGTGCTAGACGTGGGAACGGGGCAGATACGCAGTATTTT
16	.	TRBV9	TRBJ2-3	.	CASSPLLGAGTDTQYF	TGTGCCAGCAGCCCCCTTTTGGGGGCGGGAACAGATACGCAGTATTTT
15	.	TRBV28	TRBJ1-4	TRBD1	CASSPQGATNEKLFF	TGTGCCAGCAGTCCCCAGGGGGCAACTAATGAAAAACTGTTTTTT
15	few	TRBV6-5	TRBJ2-7	.	CASSYIQGPPGEQYF	TGTGCCAGCAGTTACATCCAGGGTCCCCCCGGCGAGCAGTACTTC
14	few	TRBV10-3	TRBJ2-1	.	CAIKGSSSYNEQFF	TGTGCCATCAAGGGCTCTAGCTCCTACAATGAGCAGTTCTTC
14	few	TRBV5-1	TRBJ2-2	.	CASSRLGGTGELFF	TGCGCCAGCAGCAGGTTGGGGGGCACCGGGGAGCTGTTTTTT
15	.	TRBV19	TRBJ2-2	.	CASTPGQLNTGELFF	TGTGCCAGTACGCCCGGACAGCTGAACACCGGGGAGCTGTTTTTT
12	.	TRBV20-1	TRBJ2-1	.	CSVESSYNEQFF	TGCAGTGTGGAAAGCTCCTACAATGAGCAGTTCTTC
14	.	TRBV3-1	TRBJ2-7	TRBD2	CASSRPGLLYEQYF	TGTGCCAGCAGTCGCCCGGGACTACTATACGAGCAGTACTTC
13	few	TRBV18	TRBJ1-2	.	CASSPSPGEGYTF	TGTGCCAGCTCGCCTTCCCCGGGGGAGGGCTACACCTTC
17	few	TRBV7-2	TRBJ2-4	.	CASSPQRTTEAKNIQYF	TGTGCCAGCAGCCCGCAGCGGACTACTGAAGCCAAAAACATTCAGTACTTC
11	few	TRBV28	TRBJ1-1	.	CASSFEGEAFF	TGTGCCAGCAGTTTCGAGGGAGAAGCTTTCTTT
13	.	TRBV3-1	TRBJ2-3	.	CASSRRGSDTQYF	TGTGCCAGCAGCCGGAGAGGGTCAGATACGCAGTATTTT
15	.	TRBV9	TRBJ2-7	.	CASSTGTQGSYEQYF	TGTGCCAGCAGCACCGGGACCCAAGGAAGCTACGAGCAGTACTTC
15	few	TRBV5-1	TRBJ1-3	.	CASSVGVGTGNTIYF	TGCGCCAGCAGCGTGGGGGTCGGCACTGGAAACACCATATATTTT
12	.	TRBV2	TRBJ1-2	TRBD1	CASRGTGDGYTF	TGTGCCAGCAGAGGGACAGGGGACGGCTACACCTTC
12	few	TRBV6-1	TRBJ2-7	.	CASSGGTYEQYF	TGTGCCAGCAGTGGGGGGACCTACGAGCAGTACTTC
12	.	TRBV25-1	TRBJ1-2	.	CASTRDTHGYTF	TGTGCCAGCACAAGAGATACACATGGCTACACCTTC
14	.	TRBV10-3	TRBJ2-1	TRBD1	CAIRRQGPYNEQFF	TGTGCCATCAGGAGACAGGGTCCCTACAATGAGCAGTTCTTC
14	few	TRBV6-2/TRBV6-3	TRBJ2-5	.	CASSLRGSTETQYF	TGTGCCAGCAGCCTCCGTGGGAGTACAGAGACCCAGTACTTC
15	.	TRBV6-5	TRBJ1-2	.	CASSYSGQRNYGYTF	TGTGCCAGCAGTTACTCAGGACAGCGTAACTATGGCTACACCTTC
11	.	TRBV6-5	TRBJ2-5	.	CASSNGLTQYF	TGTGCCAGCAGTAACGGGCTGACCCAGTACTTC